This T cell receptor beta chain was observed in a study of T cell repertoires in cytomegalovirus infection (dated by TCRdb to between 2018 and 2021). Context from the whole study: The peptide stimulations were aimed at well-studied HLA-B-restricted epitopes as well as recently identified HLA-C-restricted CMV epitopes, whose presentation resists viral immunomodulation. The HLA type of each donor mattered for the analysis, because public TCR beta signatures pointed to carriage of CMV infection along with the matching HLA type. Here is what the overall study found, with its caveats: In both this cohort and an independent cohort of several hundred donors, the cumulative frequency of public TCR beta family members distinguished carriers of CMV infection plus the relevant HLA type. The ex vivo response was dominated by HLA-C-restricted CMV-specific TCR beta clonotypes, which also provided the single most frequent clonotype in two of eight donors.

Including cysteine and phenylalanine, the CDR3 has 14 amino acids. CDR3 DNA is the only sequence kept; it has 42 bases, read in frame from the first base. The germline V gene (reference sequence) gives CDR1 as MNHEY and CDR2 as SMNVEV. The V and J ends are trimmed by 8 bases and 1 base, leaving 15 bases between them. Reading the label with the study, this specimen's treatment or condition is: in vitro stimulation with specific CMV peptide epitopes to enrich CMV-specific T cells. The sequencer listed for this sample is Illumina HiSeq 1500. TCRdb itself trimmed the public reads at Q25 with fastp, ran MiXCR and retained productive beta chains. Entries are consolidated by CDR3 protein sequence, retaining the most common genes and DNA. In all, the sample holds some 500,000 distinct CDR3 sequences, and roughly a third of those were seen once. The top ten clones comprise 15% to 20% of the sample. As to this clonotype: What this receptor recognizes is not known. Per-base quality was not reported, and no clone a single base away is much larger than it.

Sequences were derived from cultured PBMCs, sampled from culture after CMV antigen stimulation. The sequence derives from a human donor in good health (CMV status not recorded). Some clones in this sample may be carry-over from other donors' samples. Recombination joined TRBV27 with TRBJ2-7, with TRBD1 as a weak D call on 6 bases. The CDR3 protein sequence reads: CASGKGERSYEQYF. The nucleotide sequence reads as follows: TGTGCCAGCGGAAAGGGGGAGAGGTCCTACGAGCAGTACTTC.